This TCR beta chain comes out of a study of T cell repertoires in cytomegalovirus infection. Study at large: CMV epitopes in the study were HLA-C-restricted (recently identified) and HLA-B-restricted (well studied). Indications came from public TCR beta signatures; they pointed to CMV infection and to a matching HLA type.

This clonotype came up many times. What it binds is unknown. TCRdb fed the reads into MiXCR, producing one record per CDR3 protein. This sample has about half a million distinct CDR3 sequences; 33% occur once, and the top ten carry under 20%. Study-level findings and limits: Of the TCR beta families, the public ones yielded a cumulative frequency that identified carriers of CMV plus the relevant HLA. The ex vivo response was dominated by HLA-C-restricted CMV-specific TCR beta clonotypes.

Germline lookup yields CDR1 SEHNR and CDR2 FQNEAQ (reference sequence). The CDR3 extends over 15 amino acids. The ends lost 4 bases at V and 5 bases at J; junction bases unmatched: 6. This TCR was sampled from a human donor in good health (CMV status not recorded). Some clones in this sample may be carry-over from other donors' samples. This sequence joins TRBV7-9 and TRBJ2-7, with 12 bases identical to TRBD1. This specimen was cultured PBMCs, taken from culture after CMV antigen stimulation. CDR3 sequence reads: CASSSTGTGGDEQYF. DNA of the CDR3: TGTGCCAGCAGCTCCACCGGGACAGGGGGCGACGAGCAGTACTTC. Drawing the rest from reference TRBV7-9 and TRBJ2-7, the complete variable domain is DTGVSQNPRHKITKRGQNVTFRCDPISEHNRLYWYRQTLGQGPEFLTYFQNEAQLEKSRLLSDRFSAERPKGSFSTLEIQRTEQGDSAMYLCASSSTGTGGDEQYFGPGTRLTVT.